This T cell receptor (beta chain) appears in the sequencing data of a study of cytomegalovirus exposure and HLA in healthy donors. Study-wide context: HLA-typed donors were the source of around 85 million unique TCRs held in an early data release.

PCR involved 60 Vbeta and 13 Jbeta primers. Only in-frame clones appear in the TCRdb table, and some are missing; sequencing was by immunoSEQ multiplex PCR. The profile shows 70,000 to 85,000 clones, less than 80% of them singletons. The CDR3 covers 13 residues. Germline CDR1 is LNHDA and CDR2 is SQIVND (reference sequence). Trimming took 10 bases from V and 4 from J; bases not matched to a gene: 7. Study-level results: Near-uniform donor sequencing depth was presumed by presence/absence analyses. In an earlier analysis, productive rearrangement rates for most beta V segments clustered near 87% or 30%.

For this clone: Its antigen is unidentified.

The sequenced sample consisted of PBMCs. J is TRBJ1-3 and V is TRBV19, with 7 nucleotides matching TRBD1. The receptor comes from a middle-aged man in good health and CMV-seropositive. CDR3: CATSTGRGNTIYF. The CDR3, as DNA: TGTGCCACCTCGACAGGGAGAGGAAACACCATATATTTT.